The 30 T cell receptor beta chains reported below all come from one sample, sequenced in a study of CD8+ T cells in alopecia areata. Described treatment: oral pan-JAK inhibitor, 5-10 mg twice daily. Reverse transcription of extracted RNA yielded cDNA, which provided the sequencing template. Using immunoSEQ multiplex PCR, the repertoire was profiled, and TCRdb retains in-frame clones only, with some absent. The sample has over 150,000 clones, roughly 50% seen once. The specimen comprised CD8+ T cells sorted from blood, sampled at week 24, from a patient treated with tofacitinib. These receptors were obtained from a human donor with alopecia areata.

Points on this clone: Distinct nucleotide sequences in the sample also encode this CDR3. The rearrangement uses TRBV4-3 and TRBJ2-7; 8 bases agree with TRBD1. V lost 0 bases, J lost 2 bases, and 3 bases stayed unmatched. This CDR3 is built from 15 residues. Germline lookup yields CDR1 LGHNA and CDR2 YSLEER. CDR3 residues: CASSQDRGLAYEQYF. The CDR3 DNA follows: TGCGCCAGCAGCCAAGACAGGGGGCTGGCCTACGAGCAGTACTTC.

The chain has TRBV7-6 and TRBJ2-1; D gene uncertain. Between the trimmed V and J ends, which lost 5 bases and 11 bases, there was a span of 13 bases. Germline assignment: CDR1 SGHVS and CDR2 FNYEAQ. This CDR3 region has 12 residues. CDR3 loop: CASSIDQSKQFF. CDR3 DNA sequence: TGTGCCAGCAGCATTGACCAGTCTAAGCAGTTCTTC.

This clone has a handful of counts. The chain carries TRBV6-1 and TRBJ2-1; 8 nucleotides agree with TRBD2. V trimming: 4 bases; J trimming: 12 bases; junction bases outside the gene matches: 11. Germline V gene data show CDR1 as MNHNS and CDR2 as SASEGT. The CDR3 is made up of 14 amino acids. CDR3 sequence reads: CASSASGGLKGQFF. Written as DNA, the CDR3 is TGTGCCAGCAGTGCGAGCGGGGGCCTGAAGGGGCAGTTCTTC.

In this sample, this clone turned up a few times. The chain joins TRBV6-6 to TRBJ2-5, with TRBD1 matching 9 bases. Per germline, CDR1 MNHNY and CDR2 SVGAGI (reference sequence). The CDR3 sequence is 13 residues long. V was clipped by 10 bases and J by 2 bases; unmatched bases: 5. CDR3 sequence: CAIRDRAQETQYF. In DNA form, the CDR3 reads TGTGCCATCCGGGACAGGGCGCAAGAGACCCAGTACTTC.

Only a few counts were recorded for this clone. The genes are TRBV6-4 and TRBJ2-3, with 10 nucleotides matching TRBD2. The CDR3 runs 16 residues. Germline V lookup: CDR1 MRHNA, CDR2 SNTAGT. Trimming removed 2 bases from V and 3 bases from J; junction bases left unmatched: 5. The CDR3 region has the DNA TGTGCCAGCAGTGACCTTGCTAGCGGGGGTACAGATACGCAGTATTTT. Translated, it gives CASSDLASGGTDTQYF.

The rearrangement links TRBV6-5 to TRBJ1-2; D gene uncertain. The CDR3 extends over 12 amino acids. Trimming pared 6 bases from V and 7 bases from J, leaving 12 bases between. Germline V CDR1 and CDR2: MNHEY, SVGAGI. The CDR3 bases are TGTGCCAGCAGCTCCATGGGTAGTGGCTACACCTTC. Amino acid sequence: CASSSMGSGYTF.

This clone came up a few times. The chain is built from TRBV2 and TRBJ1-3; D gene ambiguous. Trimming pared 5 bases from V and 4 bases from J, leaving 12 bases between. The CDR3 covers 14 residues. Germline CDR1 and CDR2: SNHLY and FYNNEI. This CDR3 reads CASSPGGLGNTIYF. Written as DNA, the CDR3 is TGTGCCAGCAGTCCTGGAGGCTTGGGAAACACCATATATTTT. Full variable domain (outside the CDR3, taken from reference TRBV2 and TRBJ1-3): EPEVTQTPSHQVTQMGQEVILRCVPISNHLYFYWYRQILGQKVEFLVSFYNNEISEKSEIFDDQFSVERPDGSNFTLKIRSTKLEDSAMYFCASSPGGLGNTIYFGEGSWLTVV.

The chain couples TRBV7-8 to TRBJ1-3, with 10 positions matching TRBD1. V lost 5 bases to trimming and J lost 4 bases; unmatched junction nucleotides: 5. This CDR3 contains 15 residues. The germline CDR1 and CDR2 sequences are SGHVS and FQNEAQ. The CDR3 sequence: CASSGRTGGGNTIYF. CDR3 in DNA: TGTGCCAGCAGCGGCCGGACAGGGGGAGGAAACACCATATATTTT.

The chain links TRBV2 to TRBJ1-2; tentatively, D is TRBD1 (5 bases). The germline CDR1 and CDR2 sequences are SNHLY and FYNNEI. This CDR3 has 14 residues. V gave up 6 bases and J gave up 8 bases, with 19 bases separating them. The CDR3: CASRSEVQVEGYTF. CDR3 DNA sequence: TGTGCCAGCAGGTCTGAAGTACAGGTGGAAGGCTACACCTTC.

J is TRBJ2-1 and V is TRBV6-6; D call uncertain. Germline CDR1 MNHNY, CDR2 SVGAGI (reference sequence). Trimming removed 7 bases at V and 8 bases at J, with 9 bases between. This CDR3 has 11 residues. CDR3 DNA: TGTGCCAGCATCTTCGGCGATGAGCAGTTCTTC. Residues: CASIFGDEQFF.

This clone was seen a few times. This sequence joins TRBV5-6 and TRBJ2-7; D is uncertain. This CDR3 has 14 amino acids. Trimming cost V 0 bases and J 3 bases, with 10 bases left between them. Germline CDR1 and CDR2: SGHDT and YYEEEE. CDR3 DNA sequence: TGTGCCAGCAGCTTGGGCGGCAGGTTCTACGAGCAGTACTTC. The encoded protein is CASSLGGRFYEQYF.

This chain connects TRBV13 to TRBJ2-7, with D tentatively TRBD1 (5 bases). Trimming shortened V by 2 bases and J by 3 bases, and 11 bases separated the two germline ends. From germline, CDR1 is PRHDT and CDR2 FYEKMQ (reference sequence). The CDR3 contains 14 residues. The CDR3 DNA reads TGTGCCAGCAGCTTAAGCCAGGGCGGCTACGAGCAGTACTTC. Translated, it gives CASSLSQGGYEQYF.

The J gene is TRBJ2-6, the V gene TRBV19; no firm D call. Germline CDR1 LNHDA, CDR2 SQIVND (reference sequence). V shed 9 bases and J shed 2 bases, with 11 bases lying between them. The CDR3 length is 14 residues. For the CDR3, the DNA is TGTGCCAGCAAGACGCCAGCTGGGGCCAACGTCCTGACTTTC. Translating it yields CASKTPAGANVLTF.

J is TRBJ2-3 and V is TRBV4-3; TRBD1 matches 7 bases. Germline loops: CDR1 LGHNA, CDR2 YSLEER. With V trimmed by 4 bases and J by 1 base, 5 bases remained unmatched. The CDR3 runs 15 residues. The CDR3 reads CASSRITGGTDTQYF. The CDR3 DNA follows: TGCGCCAGCAGCCGAATAACAGGGGGCACAGATACGCAGTATTTT.

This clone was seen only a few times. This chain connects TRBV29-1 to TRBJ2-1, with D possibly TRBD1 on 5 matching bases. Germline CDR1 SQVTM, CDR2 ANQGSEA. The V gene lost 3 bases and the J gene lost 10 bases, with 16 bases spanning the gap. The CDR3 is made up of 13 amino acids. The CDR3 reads CSVEGPRVYEQFF. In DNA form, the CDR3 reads TGCAGCGTTGAGGGGCCTAGGGTCTACGAGCAGTTCTTC.

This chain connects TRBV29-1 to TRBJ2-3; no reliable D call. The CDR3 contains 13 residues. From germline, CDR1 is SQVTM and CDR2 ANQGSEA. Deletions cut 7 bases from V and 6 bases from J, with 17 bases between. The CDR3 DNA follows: TGCAGCGCCCTGTCATCAGTTGGGGATACGCAGTATTTT. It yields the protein CSALSSVGDTQYF.

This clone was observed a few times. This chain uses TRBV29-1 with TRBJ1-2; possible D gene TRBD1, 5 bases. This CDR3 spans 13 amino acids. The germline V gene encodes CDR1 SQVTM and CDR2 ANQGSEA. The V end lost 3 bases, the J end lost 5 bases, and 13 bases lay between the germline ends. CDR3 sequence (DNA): TGCAGCGTTGATTTGGGGACGAAGTATGGCTACACCTTC. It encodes CSVDLGTKYGYTF.

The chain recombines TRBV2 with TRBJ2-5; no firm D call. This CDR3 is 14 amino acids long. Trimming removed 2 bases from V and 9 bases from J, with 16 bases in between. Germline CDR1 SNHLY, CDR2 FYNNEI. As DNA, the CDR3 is TGTGCCAGCAGTGAACGGGTTTTGGGTGGGGCCCAGTACTTC. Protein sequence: CASSERVLGGAQYF.

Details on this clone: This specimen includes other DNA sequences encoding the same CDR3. CDR3 protein: CAWSITGDTEAFF. The CDR3 region has the DNA TGTGCCTGGAGTATTACAGGGGACACTGAAGCTTTCTTT. This chain links TRBV30 with TRBJ1-1; 7 positions agree with TRBD1. Per the germline V gene, CDR1 is GTSNPN and CDR2 is SVGIG (reference sequence). Losses at the gene ends were 2 bases for V and 3 bases for J; bases not matched to a gene: 3. The length of the CDR3 is 13 residues.

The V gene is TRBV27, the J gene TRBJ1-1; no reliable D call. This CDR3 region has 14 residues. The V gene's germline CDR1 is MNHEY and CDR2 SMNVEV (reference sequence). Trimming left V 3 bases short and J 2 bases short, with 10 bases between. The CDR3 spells CASSFSSSNTEAFF. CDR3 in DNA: TGTGCCAGCAGTTTCTCCTCATCAAACACTGAAGCTTTCTTT.

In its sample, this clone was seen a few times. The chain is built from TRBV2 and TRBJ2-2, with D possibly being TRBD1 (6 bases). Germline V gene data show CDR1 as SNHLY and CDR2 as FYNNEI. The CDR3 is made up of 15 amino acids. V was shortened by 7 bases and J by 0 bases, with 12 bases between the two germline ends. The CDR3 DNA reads TGTGCCAGCAACCAGGGGAATTCGAACACCGGGGAGCTGTTTTTT. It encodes CASNQGNSNTGELFF.

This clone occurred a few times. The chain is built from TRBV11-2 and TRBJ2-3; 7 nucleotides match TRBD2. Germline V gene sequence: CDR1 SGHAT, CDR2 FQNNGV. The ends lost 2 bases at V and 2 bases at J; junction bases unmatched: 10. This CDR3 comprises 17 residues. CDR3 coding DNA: TGTGCCAGCAGCTTAAATGCACTAGCGACGAACACAGATACGCAGTATTTT. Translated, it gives CASSLNALATNTDTQYF.

CDR3 DNA sequence: TGTGCCAGCAGCTTAGGATGGGATCTTGGGAATTCACCCCTCCACTTT. Amino acids: CASSLGWDLGNSPLHF. The J gene is TRBJ1-6, the V gene TRBV7-2, with unresolved D. The CDR3 is 16 amino acids. V dropped 1 base and J dropped 7 bases, with 14 bases sitting between them. Germline V CDR1 and CDR2: SGHTA, FQGNSA.

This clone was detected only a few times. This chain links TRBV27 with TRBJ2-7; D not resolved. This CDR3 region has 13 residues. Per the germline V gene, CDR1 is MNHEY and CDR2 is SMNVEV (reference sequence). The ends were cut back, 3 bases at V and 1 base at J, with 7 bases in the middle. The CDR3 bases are TGTGCCAGCAGTTTTGCTGGATCCTACGAGCAGTACTTC. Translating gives CASSFAGSYEQYF.

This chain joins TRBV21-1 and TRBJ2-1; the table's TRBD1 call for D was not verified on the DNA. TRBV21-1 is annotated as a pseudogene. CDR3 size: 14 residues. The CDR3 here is CASSNGTRYNEQFF. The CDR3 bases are TGTGCCAGCAGCAACGGGACACGGTACAATGAGCAGTTCTTC.

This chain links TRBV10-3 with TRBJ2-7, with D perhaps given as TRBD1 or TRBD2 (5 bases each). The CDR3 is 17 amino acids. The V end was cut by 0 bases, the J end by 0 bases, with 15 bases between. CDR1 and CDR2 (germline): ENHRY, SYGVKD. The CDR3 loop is CAISESRDVTVSYEQYF. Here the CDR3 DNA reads TGTGCCATCAGTGAGTCCCGGGACGTAACCGTCTCCTACGAGCAGTACTTC.

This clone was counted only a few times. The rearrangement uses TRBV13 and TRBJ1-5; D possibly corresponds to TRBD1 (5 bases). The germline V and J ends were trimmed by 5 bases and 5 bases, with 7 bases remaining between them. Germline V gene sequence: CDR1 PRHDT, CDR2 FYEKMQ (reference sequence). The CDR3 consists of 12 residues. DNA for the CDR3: TGTGCCAGCAGCCCGGGGGATCAGCCCCAGCATTTT. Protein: CASSPGDQPQHF. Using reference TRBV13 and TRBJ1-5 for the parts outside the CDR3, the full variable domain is AAGVIQSPRHLIKEKRETATLKCYPIPRHDTVYWYQQGPGQDPQFLISFYEKMQSDKGSIPDRFSAQQFSDYHSELNMSSLELGDSALYFCASSPGDQPQHFGDGTRLSIL.

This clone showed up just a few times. The CDR3 reads CASSPPGVADTQYF. The CDR3 DNA sequence: TGTGCCAGCAGCCCCCCCGGGGTGGCAGATACGCAGTATTTT. V is TRBV7-9 and J is TRBJ2-3; tentative D call: TRBD2 (5 bases). V gave up 5 bases and J gave up 4 bases, with 13 bases separating them. CDR1 SEHNR and CDR2 FQNEAQ come from the germline V gene (reference sequence). CDR3 length: 14 amino acids.

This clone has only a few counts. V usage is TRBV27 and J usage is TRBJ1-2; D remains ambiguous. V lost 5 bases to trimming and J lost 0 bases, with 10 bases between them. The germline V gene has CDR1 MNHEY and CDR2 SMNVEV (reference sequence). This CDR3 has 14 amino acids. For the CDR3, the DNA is TGTGCCAGCAGTCCCCGCCCGACTAACTATGGCTACACCTTC. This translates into CASSPRPTNYGYTF.

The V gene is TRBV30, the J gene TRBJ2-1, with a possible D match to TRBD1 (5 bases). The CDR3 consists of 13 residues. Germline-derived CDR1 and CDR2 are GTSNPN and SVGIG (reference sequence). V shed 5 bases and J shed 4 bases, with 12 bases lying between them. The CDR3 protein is CAWDLGQYNEQFF. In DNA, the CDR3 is TGTGCCTGGGACCTTGGACAATACAATGAGCAGTTCTTC.